The clone carrying this T cell receptor (beta chain) was recorded a few times. V lost 3 bases, J lost 0 bases, and 18 bases lay in between. This CDR3 region has 18 residues. The germline gives CDR1 SGHDN, CDR2 FVKESK. This sample was taken from a study of blood T cell repertoires in COVID-19. As for the study in general: PBMCs, B-cell-depleted T cells, or T cells were the source of the cDNA or gDNA that made up the material.

TCRdb's table, derived via immunoSEQ multiplex PCR, lists solely in-frame clones and lacks some. The sample records about 50,000 clones, roughly four fifths being singletons. Those enrolled in Seattle joined during active infection and were followed longitudinally afterward. This clonotype originated in a woman older than 75 with COVID-19, enrolled during active disease. The rearrangement joins TRBV14 to TRBJ1-3, with no clear D. Sequenced material: peripheral blood. The CDR3: CASSQDESSGSSGNTIYF. CDR3 DNA sequence: TGTGCCAGCAGCCAGGACGAAAGTTCGGGAAGCTCTGGAAACACCATATATTTT.